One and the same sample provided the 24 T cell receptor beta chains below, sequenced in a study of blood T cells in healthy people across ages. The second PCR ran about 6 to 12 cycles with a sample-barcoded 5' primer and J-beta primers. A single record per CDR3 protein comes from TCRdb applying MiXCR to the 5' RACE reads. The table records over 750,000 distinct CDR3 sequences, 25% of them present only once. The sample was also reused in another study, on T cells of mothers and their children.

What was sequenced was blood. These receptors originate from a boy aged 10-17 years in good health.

The CDR3 reads CASSIRDRDQPQHF. CDR3 sequence (DNA): TGTGCCAGCAGCATCCGGGACAGGGATCAGCCCCAGCATTTT. The V gene is TRBV12-1, the J gene TRBJ1-5; TRBD1, as called in the table, went unchecked against the DNA. TRBV12-1 is reported as a pseudogene. The CDR3 is 14 residues long.

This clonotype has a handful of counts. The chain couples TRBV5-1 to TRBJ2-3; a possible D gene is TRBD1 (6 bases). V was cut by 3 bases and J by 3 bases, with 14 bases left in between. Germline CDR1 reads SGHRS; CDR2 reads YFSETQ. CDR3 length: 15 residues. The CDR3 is CASSSTGGPTDTQYF. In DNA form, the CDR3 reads TGCGCCAGCAGCTCGACAGGAGGCCCTACAGATACGCAGTATTTT.

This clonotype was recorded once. In DNA, the CDR3 is TGTGCCAGCAGCCGGTTCCAGGGAGTCGAGCAGTACTTC. It is translated as CASSRFQGVEQYF. The V and J genes are TRBV6-2 or TRBV6-3 and TRBJ2-5, with D perhaps being TRBD1 or TRBD2 (5 bases each). Matching the DNA end better, TRBJ2-7 makes the J call doubtful. Looked up from germline, CDR1 is MNHEY and CDR2 is SVGEGT. The CDR3 contains 13 residues.

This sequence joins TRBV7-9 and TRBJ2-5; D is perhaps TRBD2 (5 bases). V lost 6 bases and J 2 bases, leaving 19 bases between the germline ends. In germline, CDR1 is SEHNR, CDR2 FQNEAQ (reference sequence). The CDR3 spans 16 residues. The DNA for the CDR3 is TGTGCCAGCAGTTATCGGGTCCGGGGTCGTCAAGAGACCCAGTACTTC. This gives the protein CASSYRVRGRQETQYF.

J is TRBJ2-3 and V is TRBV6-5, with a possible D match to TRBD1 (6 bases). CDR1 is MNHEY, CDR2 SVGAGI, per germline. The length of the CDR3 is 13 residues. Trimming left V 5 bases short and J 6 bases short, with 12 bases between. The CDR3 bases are TGTGCCAGCAGTCGCACAGGGCGTGATACGCAGTATTTT. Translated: CASSRTGRDTQYF.

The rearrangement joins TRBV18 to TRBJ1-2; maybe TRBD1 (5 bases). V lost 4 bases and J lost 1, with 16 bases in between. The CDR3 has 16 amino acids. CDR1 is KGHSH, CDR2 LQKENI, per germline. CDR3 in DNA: TGTGCCAGCTCACAAGGGACCGTAGGGGTTAACTATGGCTACACCTTC. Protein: CASSQGTVGVNYGYTF.

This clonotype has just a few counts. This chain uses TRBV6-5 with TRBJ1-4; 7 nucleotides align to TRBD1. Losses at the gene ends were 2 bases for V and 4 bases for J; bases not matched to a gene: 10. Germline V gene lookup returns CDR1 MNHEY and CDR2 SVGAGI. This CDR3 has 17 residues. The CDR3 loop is CASSYTLLTGLNEKLFF. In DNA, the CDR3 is TGTGCCAGCAGTTACACCCTTTTGACAGGGCTTAATGAAAAACTGTTTTTT.

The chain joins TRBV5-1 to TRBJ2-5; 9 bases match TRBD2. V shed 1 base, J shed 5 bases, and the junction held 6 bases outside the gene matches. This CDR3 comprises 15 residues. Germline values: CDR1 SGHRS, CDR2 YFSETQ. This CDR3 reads CASSLSGGFLETQYF. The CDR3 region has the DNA TGCGCCAGCAGCTTGAGCGGGGGGTTTTTGGAGACCCAGTACTTC.

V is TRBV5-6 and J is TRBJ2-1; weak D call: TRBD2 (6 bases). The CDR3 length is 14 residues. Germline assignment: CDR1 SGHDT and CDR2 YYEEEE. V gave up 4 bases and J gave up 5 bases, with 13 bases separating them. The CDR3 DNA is TGTGCCAGCAGCATTGGGGGGTTCGACAATGAGCAGTTCTTC. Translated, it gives CASSIGGFDNEQFF.

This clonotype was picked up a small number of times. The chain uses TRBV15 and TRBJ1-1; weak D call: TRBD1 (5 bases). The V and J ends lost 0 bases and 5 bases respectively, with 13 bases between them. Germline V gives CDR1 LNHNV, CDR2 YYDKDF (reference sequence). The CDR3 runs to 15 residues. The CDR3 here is CATSRDRYRRTEAFF. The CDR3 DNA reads TGTGCCACCAGCAGAGATAGGTACAGGAGGACTGAAGCTTTCTTT.

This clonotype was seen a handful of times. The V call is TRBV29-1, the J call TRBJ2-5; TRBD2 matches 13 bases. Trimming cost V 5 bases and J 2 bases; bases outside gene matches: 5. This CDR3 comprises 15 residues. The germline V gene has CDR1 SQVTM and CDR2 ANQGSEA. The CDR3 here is CSVPGLAGRQETQYF. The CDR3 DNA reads TGCAGCGTTCCGGGACTAGCGGGGAGACAAGAGACCCAGTACTTC.

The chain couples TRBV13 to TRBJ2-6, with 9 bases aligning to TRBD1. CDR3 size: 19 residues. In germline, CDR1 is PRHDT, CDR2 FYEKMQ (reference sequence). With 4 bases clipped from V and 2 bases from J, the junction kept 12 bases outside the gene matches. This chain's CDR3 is CASSSGQGHPYPGANVLTF. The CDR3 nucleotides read TGTGCCAGCAGCTCGGGACAGGGTCACCCCTACCCTGGGGCCAACGTCCTGACTTTC.

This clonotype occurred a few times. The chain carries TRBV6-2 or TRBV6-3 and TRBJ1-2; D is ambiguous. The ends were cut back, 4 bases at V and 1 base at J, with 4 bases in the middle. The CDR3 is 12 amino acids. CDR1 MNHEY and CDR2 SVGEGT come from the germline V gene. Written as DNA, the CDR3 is TGTGCCAGCAGTTGGGTTAACTATGGCTACACCTTC. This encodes CASSWVNYGYTF.

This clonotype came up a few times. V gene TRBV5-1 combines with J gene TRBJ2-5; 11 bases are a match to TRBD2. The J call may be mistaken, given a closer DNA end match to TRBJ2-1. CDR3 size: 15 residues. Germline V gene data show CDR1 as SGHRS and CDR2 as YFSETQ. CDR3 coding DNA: TGCGCCAGCAGCTTGGGGTCTAGCGGGGGGAATGAGCAGTTCTTC. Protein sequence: CASSLGSSGGNEQFF.

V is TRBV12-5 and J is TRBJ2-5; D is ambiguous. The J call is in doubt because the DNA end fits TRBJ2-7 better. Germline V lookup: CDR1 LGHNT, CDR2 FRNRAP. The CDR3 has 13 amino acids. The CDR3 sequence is CASGLEVLYEQYF. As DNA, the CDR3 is TGTGCTAGTGGTTTGGAGGTACTCTACGAGCAGTACTTC.

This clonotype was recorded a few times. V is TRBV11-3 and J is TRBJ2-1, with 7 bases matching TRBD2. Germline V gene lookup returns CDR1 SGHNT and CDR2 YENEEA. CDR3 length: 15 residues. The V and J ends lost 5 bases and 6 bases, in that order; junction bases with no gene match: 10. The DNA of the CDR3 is TGTGCCAGCAGCCCCTTGGGAGGGTACAGCAATGAGCAGTTCTTC. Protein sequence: CASSPLGGYSNEQFF.

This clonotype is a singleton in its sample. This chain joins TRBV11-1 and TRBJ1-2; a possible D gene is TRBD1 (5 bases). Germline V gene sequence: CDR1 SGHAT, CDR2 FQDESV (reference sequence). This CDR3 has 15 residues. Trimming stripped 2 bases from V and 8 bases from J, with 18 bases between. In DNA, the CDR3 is TGTGCCAGCAGCTTAAACCGGGCCGGGGCCAGAGGCTACACCTTC. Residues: CASSLNRAGARGYTF.

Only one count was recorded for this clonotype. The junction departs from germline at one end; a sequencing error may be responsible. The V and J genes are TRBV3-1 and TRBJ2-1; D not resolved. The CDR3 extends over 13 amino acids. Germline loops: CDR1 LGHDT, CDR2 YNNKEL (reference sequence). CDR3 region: CASSSRSHNEQFF. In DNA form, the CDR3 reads TGTGCCAGCAGCTCCCGCTCCCACAATGAGCAGTTCTTC.

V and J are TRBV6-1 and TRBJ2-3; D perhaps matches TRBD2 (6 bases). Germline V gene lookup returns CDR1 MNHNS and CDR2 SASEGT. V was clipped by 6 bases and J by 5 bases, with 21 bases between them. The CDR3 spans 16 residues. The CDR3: CASSDDGGLRGDTQYF. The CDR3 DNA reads TGTGCCAGCAGCGATGACGGGGGATTGAGAGGAGATACGCAGTATTTT.

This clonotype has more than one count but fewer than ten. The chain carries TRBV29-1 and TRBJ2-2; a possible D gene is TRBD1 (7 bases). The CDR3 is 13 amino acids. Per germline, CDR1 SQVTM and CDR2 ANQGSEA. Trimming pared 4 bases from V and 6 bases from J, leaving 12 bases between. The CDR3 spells CSVADREAGELFF. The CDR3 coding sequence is TGCAGCGTTGCAGACAGGGAGGCCGGGGAGCTGTTTTTT.

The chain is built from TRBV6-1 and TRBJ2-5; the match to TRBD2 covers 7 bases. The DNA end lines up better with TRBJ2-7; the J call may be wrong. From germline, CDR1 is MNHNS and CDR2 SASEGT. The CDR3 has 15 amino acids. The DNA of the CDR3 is TGTGCCAGCAGTGATATGAGCGGGGCGCTCTACGAGCAGTACTTC. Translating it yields CASSDMSGALYEQYF.

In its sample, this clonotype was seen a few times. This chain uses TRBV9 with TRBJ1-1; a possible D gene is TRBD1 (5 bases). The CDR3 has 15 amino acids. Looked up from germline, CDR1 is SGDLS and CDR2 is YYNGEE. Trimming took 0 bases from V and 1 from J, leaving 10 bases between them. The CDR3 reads CASSVGGGGNTEAFF. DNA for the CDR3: TGTGCCAGCAGCGTAGGTGGGGGGGGGAACACTGAAGCTTTCTTT.

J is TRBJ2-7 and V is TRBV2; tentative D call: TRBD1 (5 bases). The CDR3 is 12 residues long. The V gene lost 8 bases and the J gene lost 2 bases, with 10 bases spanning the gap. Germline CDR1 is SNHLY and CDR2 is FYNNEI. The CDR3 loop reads CASLNRPYEQYF. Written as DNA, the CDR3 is TGTGCCAGCCTAAACAGGCCCTACGAGCAGTACTTC.

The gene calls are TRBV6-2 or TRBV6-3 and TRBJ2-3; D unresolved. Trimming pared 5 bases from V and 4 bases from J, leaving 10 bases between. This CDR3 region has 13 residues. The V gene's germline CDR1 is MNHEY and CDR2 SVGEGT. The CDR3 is CASSPAQADTQYF. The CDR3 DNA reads TGTGCCAGCAGTCCCGCGCAGGCAGATACGCAGTATTTT.